These 27 T cell receptor beta chains were sequenced from one sample in a study. TCRdb independently ran MiXCR on the 5' RACE reads; one entry per CDR3 protein. The sample carries hundreds of distinct CDR3 sequences, less than 15% recorded once. The sequenced material came from effector memory T cells from blood PBMCs. The sample's subset: effector memory CD4+ T cells. These receptors were obtained from a female donor with HIV.

This clonotype is labeled hyperexpanded (1% or more). CDR3 sequence: CATSDRGQEGYGYTF. The CDR3 DNA follows: TGTGCCACCAGTGATCGGGGACAGGAAGGCTATGGCTACACCTTC. This rearrangement joins TRBV24-1 to TRBJ1-2; TRBD1 matches at 8 bases. V gave up 3 bases and J gave up 4 bases; unmatched junction bases: 6. The CDR3 length is 15 residues. CDR1 KGHDR and CDR2 SFDVKD come from the germline V gene.

The V gene is TRBV6-2 or TRBV6-3, the J gene TRBJ2-1; D remains ambiguous. This CDR3 contains 14 residues. CDR1 and CDR2 (germline): MNHEY, SVGEGT. V lost 6 bases to trimming and J lost 8 bases, with 17 bases between them. The CDR3 DNA reads as TGTGCCAGCAGGGATTCGGCCGTTATCTATGAGCAGTTCTTC. This translates into CASRDSAVIYEQFF.

Turning to this clonotype: One end of the junction varies from germline; a read error may be responsible. The rearrangement uses TRBV10-3 and TRBJ2-5; TRBD1 might be the D (6 bases). Germline V lookup: CDR1 ENHRY, CDR2 SYGVKD. The CDR3 contains 15 residues. CDR3 in DNA: TGTGCCATCGGTGAGTACCAGGGGAACCAAGAGACCCAGTACTTC. Its protein product is CAIGEYQGNQETQYF.

The chain uses TRBV7-2 and TRBJ1-4; D gene uncertain. V lost 1 base and J lost 8, with 8 bases in between. CDR1 and CDR2 (germline): SGHTA, FQGNSA. The CDR3 sequence is 13 residues long. In DNA, the CDR3 is TGTGCCAGCAGCTTAGATGGAGAGGAAAAACTGTTTTTT. Protein: CASSLDGEEKLFF. The full variable domain, completed using reference TRBV7-2 and TRBJ1-4, is GAGVSQSPSNKVTEKGKDVELRCDPISGHTALYWYRQSLGQGLEFLIYFQGNSAPDKSGLPSDRFSAERTGGSVSTLTIQRTQQEDSAVYLCASSLDGEEKLFFGSGTQLSVL.

CDR3 nucleotides: TGCGCCAGCAGGGGTCTGACGGTGAACACTGAAGCTTTCTTT. Its translation is CASRGLTVNTEAFF. V usage is TRBV4-1 and J usage is TRBJ1-1, with D unresolved. This CDR3 has 14 residues. CDR1 MGHRA and CDR2 YSYEKL come from the germline V gene. Trimming took 6 bases from V and 0 from J, leaving 11 bases between them.

As DNA, the CDR3 is TGTGCCAGCAGCTTAGCGAGGACAGGGGGGCGTGAAAAACTGTTTTTT. Protein: CASSLARTGGREKLFF. This chain joins TRBV7-2 and TRBJ1-4, with TRBD1 matching over 10 bases. The CDR3 covers 16 residues. CDR1 is SGHTA and CDR2 is FQGNSA in the germline V gene. V lost 0 bases, J lost 7 bases, and 5 bases stayed unmatched.

CDR3 in DNA: TGTGCCAGCAGTGAGGGGCGGGGGGGGACTTACAATGAGCAGTTCTTC. It specifies CASSEGRGGTYNEQFF. This rearrangement joins TRBV2 to TRBJ2-1, with TRBD2 matching 9 bases. This CDR3 region has 16 residues. Looked up from germline, CDR1 is SNHLY and CDR2 is FYNNEI. The junction had 7 bases not matched to a gene; V was cut back by 3 bases and J by 4 bases.

The rearrangement uses TRBV7-3 and TRBJ2-2; D gene ambiguous. This CDR3 is built from 13 residues. Germline CDR1 and CDR2: SGHTA and FQGTGA. The V end lost 3 bases, the J end lost 6 bases, and 8 bases lay between the germline ends. The CDR3 nucleotides are TGTGCCAGCAGCTTCCAAACTTCCGGGGAGCTGTTTTTT. Encoded protein: CASSFQTSGELFF.

This clonotype was seen a handful of times. J is TRBJ2-3 and V is TRBV10-3; D might be TRBD2 (7 bases). The CDR3 is 15 amino acids. Trimming took 4 bases from V and 6 from J, leaving 17 bases between them. CDR1 and CDR2 from the germline V gene are ENHRY and SYGVKD. The CDR3 sequence: CAISATSKGGDTQYF. In DNA, the CDR3 is TGTGCCATCAGTGCGACTTCAAAGGGGGGGGATACGCAGTATTTT.

V is TRBV6-5 and J is TRBJ1-2; D remains ambiguous. Per germline, CDR1 MNHEY and CDR2 SVGAGI. Trimming left V 0 bases short and J 11 bases short, with 16 bases between. The CDR3 is made up of 14 amino acids. CDR3 in amino acids: CASSYSTSAGEYTF. The CDR3 DNA is TGTGCCAGCAGTTACTCGACGTCGGCAGGCGAATACACCTTC.

This clonotype occurred a few times. The chain combines TRBV5-1 with TRBJ1-1, with no clear D. This CDR3 has 15 amino acids. Trimming pared 0 bases from V and 2 bases from J, leaving 11 bases between. Per the germline V gene, CDR1 is SGHRS and CDR2 is YFSETQ. The CDR3 here is CASSLAGRYNTEAFF. In nucleotides, the CDR3 is TGCGCCAGCAGCTTGGCAGGCAGATATAACACTGAAGCTTTCTTT.

This clonotype was seen only a few times. The gene calls are TRBV7-2 and TRBJ2-1; unclear D gene. Germline values: CDR1 SGHTA, CDR2 FQGNSA. Trimming took 5 bases from V and 5 from J, leaving 10 bases between them. The CDR3 has 13 residues. In DNA, the CDR3 is TGTGCCAGCAGCCCTCAAGCAAACAATGAGCAGTTCTTC. This translates into CASSPQANNEQFF.

As DNA, the CDR3 is TGTGCCAGCTCACCGACTATAGGCACTGAAGCTTTCTTT. It codes for CASSPTIGTEAFF. This sequence joins TRBV18 and TRBJ1-1; D gene uncertain. The CDR3 is 13 amino acids. In germline, CDR1 is KGHSH, CDR2 LQKENI. Trimming stripped 3 bases from V and 4 bases from J, with 9 bases between.

As concerns this clonotype: A much larger clone differs from this one at a single base, so this may be a read error. The chain recombines TRBV18 with TRBJ2-6; D call uncertain. The CDR3 is made up of 17 amino acids. The ends were cut back, 6 bases at V and 0 bases at J, with 15 bases in the middle. Looked up from germline, CDR1 is KGHSH and CDR2 is LQKENI. CDR3 coding DNA: TGTGCCAGCTCCTCCCTCGGACCGTTCTCTGGGGCCAACGTCCTGACTTTC. Translating gives CASSSLGPFSGANVLTF.

This clonotype was counted only a few times. The chain has TRBV24-1 and TRBJ1-1, with no clear D. The CDR3 runs to 15 residues. Per germline, CDR1 KGHDR and CDR2 SFDVKD. V was clipped by 4 bases and J by 1 base, with 12 bases between them. The CDR3 here is CATSDSLAGNTEAFF. Written as DNA, the CDR3 is TGTGCCACCAGTGACAGTTTAGCGGGGAACACTGAAGCTTTCTTT.

In this sample, this clonotype is hyperexpanded. The genes are TRBV6-5 and TRBJ1-2; possibly TRBD1 for D (6 bases). Trimming cost V 6 bases and J 6 bases, with 17 bases left between them. The CDR3 has 14 amino acids. Germline V gene sequence: CDR1 MNHEY, CDR2 SVGAGI. Written as DNA, the CDR3 is TGTGCCAGCAGACAAACAGGGATGGGAAATGGCTACACCTTC. Its translation is CASRQTGMGNGYTF.

This clonotype occurred a few times. V gene TRBV29-1 combines with J gene TRBJ1-2; TRBD1 agrees at 10 bases. V lost 4 bases and J lost 3; bases outside the gene matches: 2. Germline V lookup: CDR1 SQVTM, CDR2 ANQGSEA. The CDR3 extends over 13 amino acids. CDR3 sequence (DNA): TGCAGCGTTGGACAGGGGGCAGACTATGGCTACACCTTC. Encoded protein: CSVGQGADYGYTF.

In its sample, this clonotype is large (0.1 to 1%). This chain joins TRBV7-3 and TRBJ1-3, with D maybe TRBD1 (5 bases). The CDR3 is 15 amino acids. Per germline, CDR1 SGHTA and CDR2 FQGTGA. The V gene lost 2 bases and the J gene lost 0 bases, with 8 bases spanning the gap. The CDR3 DNA reads TGTGCCAGCAGCTTAGGGGCATCCTCTGGAAACACCATATATTTT. Its protein product is CASSLGASSGNTIYF.

As to this clonotype: The junction does not match germline at one end; this may be a read error. This rearrangement joins TRBV5-1 to TRBJ2-3; D ambiguous. This CDR3 spans 16 amino acids. Germline values: CDR1 SGHRS, CDR2 YFSETQ. Here the CDR3 reads CASSLDSVLGTDTHYF. The CDR3 DNA reads as TGCGCCAGCAGCTTGGATTCCGTTCTTGGCACAGATACGCATTATTTT.

This clonotype is labeled hyperexpanded. The gene calls are TRBV7-2 and TRBJ1-6; D not certain. The CDR3 runs 14 residues. The V end was cut by 8 bases, the J end by 1 base, with 9 bases between. CDR1 SGHTA and CDR2 FQGNSA come from the germline V gene. In nucleotides, the CDR3 is TGTGCCAGCGGCCTTTGGTCCTATAATTCACCCCTCCACTTT. As protein: CASGLWSYNSPLHF.

In its sample, this clonotype was seen a few times. This chain uses TRBV29-1 with TRBJ2-7; possibly TRBD1 or TRBD2 for D (5 bases each). The CDR3 has 13 residues. Germline V CDR1 and CDR2: SQVTM, ANQGSEA. V was trimmed by 6 bases and J by 3 bases, leaving 15 bases between them. CDR3 coding DNA: TGCAGCGTATCGGGGCAGGGAGACTACGAGCAGTACTTC. The encoded protein is CSVSGQGDYEQYF.

The rearrangement joins TRBV11-3 to TRBJ2-1; D unresolved. This CDR3 region has 15 residues. V was cut by 6 bases and J by 9 bases, with 21 bases left in between. Germline CDR1 and CDR2: SGHNT and YENEEA. The CDR3 DNA follows: TGTGCCAGCAGTCGTAGGGTAGAAGCCTTCGGTGAGCAGTTCTTC. Its translation: CASSRRVEAFGEQFF. Full variable domain (outside the CDR3, taken from reference TRBV11-3 and TRBJ2-1): EAGVVQSPRYKIIEKKQPVAFWCNPISGHNTLYWYLQNLGQGPELLIRYENEEAVDDSQLPKDRFSAERLKGVDSTLKIQPAELGDSAVYLCASSRRVEAFGEQFFGPGTRLTVL.

In this sample, this clonotype is large (0.1 to 1%). The chain employs TRBV12-3 or TRBV12-4 and TRBJ2-3; the D gene could be TRBD1 or TRBD2 (5 bases each). This CDR3 has 15 amino acids. The V end lost 3 bases, the J end lost 2 bases, and 12 bases lay between the germline ends. The DNA for the CDR3 is TGTGCCAGCAGTTTCGGGGACGGTTTCACAGATACGCAGTATTTT. This sequence encodes CASSFGDGFTDTQYF.

V and J are TRBV7-9 and TRBJ2-1; TRBD2 is a possible D gene (6 bases). The V gene lost 7 bases and the J gene lost 0 bases, with 19 bases spanning the gap. Per germline, CDR1 SEHNR and CDR2 FQNEAQ (reference sequence). There are 17 residues in the CDR3. The CDR3 coding sequence is TGTGCCAGCACCCAACTGCTAGCGACGAGCTCCTACAATGAGCAGTTCTTC. Translation: CASTQLLATSSYNEQFF.

The chain couples TRBV29-1 to TRBJ1-4; a possible D gene is TRBD1 (5 bases). From germline, CDR1 is SQVTM and CDR2 ANQGSEA. Trimming shortened V by 6 bases and J by 0 bases, and 11 bases separated the two germline ends. CDR3 length equals 14 residues. The CDR3 DNA is TGCAGCGTCGGGGGACGATCAACTAATGAAAAACTGTTTTTT. Amino acids: CSVGGRSTNEKLFF. The full variable domain, completed using reference TRBV29-1 and TRBJ1-4, is SAVISQKPSRDICQRGTSLTIQCQVDSQVTMMFWYRQQPGQSLTLIATANQGSEATYESGFVIDKFPISRPNLTFSTLTVSNMSPEDSSIYLCSVGGRSTNEKLFFGSGTQLSVL.

This clonotype occurred a few times. V usage is TRBV4-1 and J usage is TRBJ2-7, with 8 bases lining up with TRBD1. Germline V gene sequence: CDR1 MGHRA, CDR2 YSYEKL. The CDR3 is 15 residues long. J lost 1 base, V lost 2 bases, and 4 bases had no gene match. CDR3: CASSQMTGDSYEQYF. The CDR3 DNA reads TGCGCCAGCAGCCAAATGACAGGGGATTCCTACGAGCAGTACTTC.

As concerns this clonotype: One end of the junction is discordant with germline, which a read error may explain. The V and J genes are TRBV7-3 and TRBJ2-2; TRBD2 might be the D (6 bases). The CDR3 totals 17 residues. The germline V gene has CDR1 SGHTA and CDR2 FQGTGA. The CDR3 DNA follows: TGTGGCAGCAGCTTAAGGGGTGGAGGGCTCAACACCGGGGAGCTGTTTTTT. Encoded protein: CGSSLRGGGLNTGELFF.